The 21 T cell receptor beta chains given below trace back to one sample, sequenced in a study of T cells in Graves' hyperthyroidism and ophthalmopathy. What was amplified from RNA transcripts were TCR beta CDR3 regions. The TCR CDR3 first-round RT-PCR relied on the HTBI primer set. Using its own MiXCR run on the multiplex PCR reads, TCRdb lists one record per CDR3 protein. The sample includes hundreds of thousands of distinct CDR3 sequences, roughly a sixth of them seen just once. Sample: blood. These TCRs come from a woman aged 50 to 65 with Graves' hyperthyroidism that later progressed to Graves' ophthalmopathy.

On this clonotype: A single base separates this from a much larger clone, so it may be a read error. The chain employs TRBV5-1 and TRBJ2-7, with a tentative D call TRBD2 (5 bases). In germline, CDR1 is SGHRS, CDR2 YFSETQ. This CDR3 is built from 15 residues. Trimming pared 0 bases from V and 2 bases from J, leaving 12 bases between. The CDR3 bases are TGCGCCAGCAGCTTGGAAACACGGGGAACCTACGAGCAGTACTTC. It yields the protein CASSLETRGTYEQYF.

This chain links TRBV6-1 with TRBJ1-5, with D perhaps TRBD1 (5 bases). Germline CDR1 MNHNS, CDR2 SASEGT. V was pared by 7 bases and J by 6 bases, with 19 bases between. This CDR3 comprises 15 residues. CDR3 coding DNA: TGTGCCAGCATCGGGGGGACCATTGTTGCTCAGCCCCAGCATTTT. Amino acids: CASIGGTIVAQPQHF.

The rearrangement joins TRBV29-1 to TRBJ2-2; no firm D call. Germline V gives CDR1 SQVTM, CDR2 ANQGSEA. Between the trimmed V and J ends, which lost 2 bases and 2 bases, there was a span of 6 bases. The CDR3 spans 13 residues. DNA of the CDR3: TGCAGCGTTGAAAGCATTAACACCGGGGAGCTGTTTTTT. Translation: CSVESINTGELFF.

The CDR3 protein is CSVEGGETGRYGYTF. CDR3 nucleotides: TGCAGCGTTGAAGGGGGGGAAACGGGAAGGTATGGCTACACCTTC. The J gene is TRBJ1-2, the V gene TRBV29-1; D may be TRBD1 (5 bases). V gave up 1 base and J gave up 5 bases, with 17 bases separating them. The CDR3 spans 15 residues. From germline, CDR1 is SQVTM and CDR2 ANQGSEA.

This clonotype was counted many times. V and J are TRBV12-3 or TRBV12-4 and TRBJ1-1; D gene unclear. This CDR3 region has 14 residues. V was pared by 1 base and J by 6 bases, with 12 bases between. This CDR3 reads CASSLEGFSAEAFF. For the CDR3, the DNA is TGTGCCAGCAGTTTAGAGGGATTTAGCGCTGAAGCTTTCTTT.

This clonotype has a count of ten or more. The chain links TRBV12-3 or TRBV12-4 to TRBJ2-7; TRBD1 matches 9 bases. CDR3 length: 12 amino acids. V shed 8 bases and J 7 bases; nucleotides not matched to a gene: 6. The CDR3 DNA follows: TGTGCCAGCCGACAGGGGGTGAGGGAGCAGTACTTC. It yields the protein CASRQGVREQYF.

The table lists this clonotype with a few counts. The chain uses TRBV6-5 and TRBJ2-5; the match to TRBD2 covers 9 bases. V shed 1 base, J shed 0 bases, and the junction held 6 bases outside the gene matches. This CDR3 is 17 amino acids long. Looked up from germline, CDR1 is MNHEY and CDR2 is SVGAGI. The CDR3 here is CASSYYRPSGDQETQYF. In DNA, the CDR3 is TGTGCCAGCAGTTACTATCGGCCTAGCGGGGACCAAGAGACCCAGTACTTC.

A few counts support this clonotype. The chain joins TRBV12-5 to TRBJ2-2; D is possibly TRBD2 (7 bases). The V gene lost 4 bases and the J gene lost 7 bases, with 25 bases spanning the gap. Germline V gene data show CDR1 as LGHNT and CDR2 as FRNRAP. This CDR3 has 18 residues. CDR3 sequence (DNA): TGTGCTAGTGGTTCCTCCTCGTTTAGGGGGGGCCCTATCGGGGAGCTGTTTTTT. Residues: CASGSSSFRGGPIGELFF.

Notes on this clonotype: A read error is possible here, since a much larger clone lies one base away. This chain links TRBV7-2 with TRBJ2-7; 9 nucleotides line up with TRBD1. CDR1 is SGHTA and CDR2 is FQGNSA in the germline V gene. This CDR3 is built from 16 residues. V dropped 6 bases and J dropped 5; count of bases not matched to a gene: 14. The CDR3: CASRLSAGTGRNEQYF. DNA for the CDR3: TGTGCCAGCAGGTTATCAGCCGGGACAGGGAGGAACGAGCAGTACTTC.

This sequence joins TRBV29-1 and TRBJ1-1; unclear D gene. This CDR3 has 12 residues. Trimming shortened V by 3 bases and J by 6 bases, and 11 bases separated the two germline ends. Per the germline V gene, CDR1 is SQVTM and CDR2 is ANQGSEA. The CDR3 DNA sequence: TGCAGCGTTGAGGGTGCCCTCCCTGAAGCTTTCTTT. Its protein is CSVEGALPEAFF. Together with reference TRBV29-1 and TRBJ1-1, the CDR3 gives the full variable domain: SAVISQKPSRDICQRGTSLTIQCQVDSQVTMMFWYRQQPGQSLTLIATANQGSEATYESGFVIDKFPISRPNLTFSTLTVSNMSPEDSSIYLCSVEGALPEAFFGQGTRLTVV.

As concerns this clonotype: Germline is not matched at one junction end, which may reflect a read error. The V call is TRBV9, the J call TRBJ1-1, with D perhaps TRBD1 (5 bases). CDR1 and CDR2 from the germline V gene are SGDLS and YYNGEE. The CDR3 runs 16 residues. CDR3 protein: CANSVVRGLMNTEAFF. The DNA for the CDR3 is TGTGCCAACAGCGTAGTACGGGGCCTAATGAACACTGAAGCTTTCTTT.

This clonotype has ten or more counts. The V gene is TRBV2, the J gene TRBJ1-2; perhaps TRBD1 as D (6 bases). V was trimmed by 7 bases and J by 6 bases, leaving 12 bases between them. In germline, CDR1 is SNHLY, CDR2 FYNNEI. This CDR3 region has 12 residues. CDR3 protein: CASTYHRDGYTF. The CDR3 DNA sequence: TGTGCCAGCACCTACCACAGGGATGGCTACACCTTC.

Here the CDR3 DNA reads TGTGCCAGCAGCCAAGAAGGTATTGCAACTAATGAAAAACTGTTTTTT. Amino acids: CASSQEGIATNEKLFF. The chain couples TRBV4-2 to TRBJ1-4; D remains ambiguous. From germline, CDR1 is LGHNA and CDR2 YNFKEQ. This CDR3 has 16 amino acids. The V and J ends lost 0 bases and 0 bases respectively, with 8 bases between them.

This clonotype was picked up a small number of times. The J gene is TRBJ1-2, the V gene TRBV19, with 9 bases aligning to TRBD1. With V trimmed by 4 bases and J by 4 bases, 4 bases remained unmatched. The germline V gene encodes CDR1 LNHDA and CDR2 SQIVND (reference sequence). The CDR3 extends over 14 amino acids. This chain's CDR3 is CASSTTGGPYGYTF. CDR3 bases: TGTGCCAGTAGTACGACAGGGGGTCCCTATGGCTACACCTTC.

This rearrangement joins TRBV9 to TRBJ2-1; 7 nucleotides line up with TRBD1. Trimming at V came to 0 bases and at J to 2 bases, leaving 2 bases not matched to a gene. The CDR3 is made up of 15 amino acids. Germline V gene lookup returns CDR1 SGDLS and CDR2 YYNGEE. The CDR3 sequence is CASSVEGQPYNEQFF. In nucleotides, the CDR3 is TGTGCCAGCAGCGTAGAGGGACAGCCCTACAATGAGCAGTTCTTC.

The chain couples TRBV7-9 to TRBJ1-3; D gene ambiguous. Germline CDR1 and CDR2: SEHNR and FQNEAQ (reference sequence). This CDR3 is built from 15 residues. The V and J ends lost 4 bases and 0 bases respectively, with 10 bases between them. The CDR3 spells CASSSQGISGNTIYF. CDR3 coding DNA: TGTGCCAGCAGCTCACAAGGAATCTCTGGAAACACCATATATTTT. The variable domain in full, with the rest retrieved from reference TRBV7-9 and TRBJ1-3, is DTGVSQNPRHKITKRGQNVTFRCDPISEHNRLYWYRQTLGQGPEFLTYFQNEAQLEKSRLLSDRFSAERPKGSFSTLEIQRTEQGDSAMYLCASSSQGISGNTIYFGEGSWLTVV.

The chain uses TRBV11-1 and TRBJ2-4, with 10 bases matching TRBD2. The J segment lost 7 bases and the V segment lost 1 base, leaving 7 bases of the junction unmatched. In germline, CDR1 is SGHAT, CDR2 FQDESV (reference sequence). This CDR3 is 16 amino acids long. CDR3 nucleotide sequence: TGTGCCAGCAGCTTAGGAGCGGGAGGGCCTTGGAACATTCAGTACTTC. Residues: CASSLGAGGPWNIQYF.

There are many counts of this clonotype. The chain links TRBV7-3 to TRBJ2-3; possible D gene TRBD2, 7 bases. CDR1 and CDR2 (germline): SGHTA, FQGTGA. This CDR3 contains 16 residues. Trimming stripped 1 base from V and 6 bases from J, with 17 bases between. The CDR3 DNA reads TGTGCCAGCAGCTTAAAGGGGGGCGGGGGCGGTGATACGCAGTATTTT. As protein: CASSLKGGGGGDTQYF.

This clonotype was counted between two and nine times. CDR3 region: CASRPVGVNYGYTF. The CDR3 bases are TGTGCCAGCAGACCGGTCGGCGTTAACTATGGCTACACCTTC. The V gene is TRBV6-1, the J gene TRBJ1-2; D uncertain. Germline V gene sequence: CDR1 MNHNS, CDR2 SASEGT. CDR3 length equals 14 residues. V lost 6 bases to trimming and J lost 1 base, with 12 bases between them.

The chain is built from TRBV5-5 and TRBJ2-1; D is possibly TRBD2 (6 bases). This CDR3 region has 11 residues. The V end was cut by 2 bases, the J end by 15 bases, with 12 bases between. Germline-derived CDR1 and CDR2 are SGHKS and YYEKEE (reference sequence). CDR3 sequence (DNA): TGTGCCAGCAGCTTTGGGGGGAAGGGGTTCTTC. It translates to CASSFGGKGFF.

There are many counts of this clonotype. V and J are TRBV12-3 or TRBV12-4 and TRBJ2-5; TRBD2 is a possible D gene (5 bases). Between the trimmed V and J ends, which lost 4 bases and 8 bases, there was a span of 8 bases. The CDR3 totals 11 residues. The chain's CDR3 is CASSSTGTQYF. CDR3 sequence (DNA): TGTGCCAGCAGTTCGACGGGAACCCAGTACTTC.